This is a list of T cell receptor beta chains from one sample in a study of glioma-infiltrating T cells. TCRdb reprocessed the multiplex PCR reads via MiXCR and lists one record per CDR3 protein. The profile covers 150,000 to 200,000 distinct CDR3 sequences, with more than 30% appearing a single time and around 21% taken by the ten largest. Source material: glioma tissue, nonneoplastic brain tissue, or PBMCs (not recorded which). These receptors were obtained from a human donor with low-grade glioma or glioblastoma, undergoing nonglioma brain surgery, or in good health (not recorded which). The conserved cysteine and the conserved F or W are not part of the CDR3 here. A D gene is named only where the DNA matches it firmly.

cdr3_length j_call v_call d_call cdr3_aa
16 TRBJ2-5 TRBV28 TRBD2 ASSFATSGSRYQETQY
13 TRBJ1-1 TRBV7-8 NA ASSQIRGLDTEAF
13 TRBJ2-7 TRBV29-1 TRBD2 SVVGLAATSYEQY
14 TRBJ2-5 TRBV19 TRBD2 ASSAVRGAGQETQY
14 TRBJ2-1 TRBV19 TRBD2 ASSISGRSSYNEQF
12 TRBJ2-1 TRBV3-1 TRBD2 ASSPTSGVYEQF
15 TRBJ2-3 TRBV7-2 TRBD2 ASSLTPGTSLADTQY
12 TRBJ2-1 TRBV28 NA ASSLGFPDNEQF
12 TRBJ2-7 TRBV9 NA ASSDGQNSYEQY
9 TRBJ2-1 TRBV29-1 NA SAHGNQEQF